This T cell receptor beta chain was sequenced in a study of human T cells and chemical hapten exposure. Described time point: patch test 1, 2 weeks after DPC sensitization. Treatment defined: therapeutic diphenylcyclopropenone sensitization with weekly scalp DPC. The CDR3 consists of 12 residues. Trimming took 5 bases from V and 2 from J, leaving 7 bases between them. In germline, CDR1 is SGHTA, CDR2 FQGNSA. The library tagged each cDNA molecule with unique molecular identifiers. TCRdb analysed the RACE reads with MiXCR anew, one entry per CDR3 protein. The sample includes 150,000 to 200,000 distinct CDR3 sequences, more than 12% of them seen just once.

This TCR was sampled from a woman in her twenties or thirties with alopecia areata. Some clones in this sample may be carry-over from other donors' samples. The rearrangement joins TRBV7-2 to TRBJ2-7; a possible D gene is TRBD1 (5 bases). Here the sequenced sample was whole blood, taken in connection with sensitization to the hapten diphenylcyclopropenone (DPC). In DNA form, the CDR3 reads TGTGCCAGCAGCAGGACAACCTACGAGCAGTACTTC. It specifies CASSRTTYEQYF.